Following are 16 T cell receptor beta chains from one sample sequenced in a study of cytotoxic CD8 clonotypes in ibrutinib-treated CLL. Here immunoSEQ multiplex PCR was the method, and the copy in TCRdb shows in-frame clones only, minus some. The table has about 310,000 clones, around four fifths seen once. Sample: PBMCs, taken before ibrutinib treatment. Every receptor here comes from a human donor with chronic lymphocytic leukemia.

The CDR3 DNA reads as TGTGCCAGCAGTTTTACTAGCGGGATAGTGGTCTACGAGCAGTACTTC. This encodes CASSFTSGIVVYEQYF. The gene calls are TRBV28 and TRBJ2-7; 10 positions agree with TRBD2. The CDR3 contains 16 residues. Looked up from germline, CDR1 is MDHEN and CDR2 is SYDVKM. Trimming cost V 3 bases and J 3 bases; bases outside gene matches: 8.

The rearrangement links TRBV5-8 to TRBJ1-1; 8 bases are a match to TRBD1. CDR3 size: 15 residues. The germline CDR1 and CDR2 sequences are SGHTS and YDEGEE. Trimming removed 4 bases from V and 8 bases from J; junction bases left unmatched: 13. Here the CDR3 reads CASSEWRAGQGEAFF. DNA of the CDR3: TGTGCCAGCAGCGAATGGAGGGCCGGACAGGGAGAAGCTTTCTTT.

This clone was found once. The V gene is TRBV19, the J gene TRBJ2-5; 8 bases fit TRBD1. The germline V gene encodes CDR1 LNHDA and CDR2 SQIVND (reference sequence). V lost 0 bases and J lost 7; bases outside the gene matches: 4. The CDR3 consists of 14 residues. CDR3 sequence reads: CASSIEDRAGTQYF. In DNA form, the CDR3 reads TGTGCCAGTAGTATAGAGGACAGGGCTGGGACCCAGTACTTC.

This chain connects TRBV9 to TRBJ1-1; no clear D. This CDR3 is 15 amino acids long. Trimming cost V 0 bases and J 2 bases, with 11 bases left between them. Germline V lookup: CDR1 SGDLS, CDR2 YYNGEE. The CDR3 loop is CASSVGRQPNTEAFF. The CDR3 DNA reads as TGTGCCAGCAGCGTAGGGAGGCAGCCAAACACTGAAGCTTTCTTT. Looking up the rest from reference TRBV9 and TRBJ1-1 gives the full variable domain: DSGVTQTPKHLITATGQRVTLRCSPRSGDLSVYWYQQSLDQGLQFLIQYYNGEERAKGNILERFSAQQFPDLHSELNLSSLELGDSALYFCASSVGRQPNTEAFFGQGTRLTVV.

J is TRBJ1-4 and V is TRBV9; no firm D call. Trimming removed 0 bases from V and 2 bases from J, with 8 bases in between. Germline V gene sequence: CDR1 SGDLS, CDR2 YYNGEE. The CDR3 is made up of 15 amino acids. As DNA, the CDR3 is TGTGCCAGCAGCGTAGATGTGGGGACTAATGAAAAACTGTTTTTT. Residues: CASSVDVGTNEKLFF.

The genes are TRBV5-1 and TRBJ2-7, with TRBD2 as a possible D gene (6 bases). Per the germline V gene, CDR1 is SGHRS and CDR2 is YFSETQ. This CDR3 comprises 15 residues. V was trimmed by 0 bases and J by 2 bases, leaving 12 bases between them. The CDR3 coding sequence is TGCGCCAGCAGCTTGGCCGGCGGGAACCCCTACGAGCAGTACTTC. Translation: CASSLAGGNPYEQYF.

This clone was observed a handful of times. The V gene is TRBV27, the J gene TRBJ2-7; TRBD2 might be the D (6 bases). CDR3 size: 13 residues. Germline lookup yields CDR1 MNHEY and CDR2 SMNVEV (reference sequence). V lost 5 bases to trimming and J lost 2 bases, with 10 bases between them. This chain's CDR3 is CASSIRRAYEQYF. CDR3 nucleotide sequence: TGTGCCAGCAGTATTCGGAGGGCCTACGAGCAGTACTTC.

V gene TRBV7-3 combines with J gene TRBJ2-5, with TRBD1 matching 10 bases. Germline lookup yields CDR1 SGHTA and CDR2 FQGTGA. Losses at the gene ends were 4 bases for V and 8 bases for J; bases not matched to a gene: 7. The length of the CDR3 is 14 residues. CDR3 sequence reads: CASSSGGTGVTQYF. The CDR3, as DNA: TGTGCCAGCAGCTCAGGGGGGACAGGGGTCACCCAGTACTTC.

CDR3 DNA: TGTGCCAGCAGCGGCCGACAGGAGAACTATGGCTACACCTTC. It is translated as CASSGRQENYGYTF. This chain links TRBV7-2 with TRBJ1-2; the D gene is possibly TRBD1 (6 bases). Germline V gene data show CDR1 as SGHTA and CDR2 as FQGNSA. V was pared by 5 bases and J by 2 bases, with 12 bases between. The CDR3 has 14 amino acids.

In this sample, this clone turned up a few times. The J gene is TRBJ2-2, the V gene TRBV7-9; D remains ambiguous. Trimming left V 2 bases short and J 5 bases short, with 6 bases between. The CDR3 contains 13 residues. The germline gives CDR1 SEHNR, CDR2 FQNEAQ (reference sequence). CDR3 amino acids: CASSLLGTGELFF. CDR3 DNA sequence: TGTGCCAGCAGCTTACTGGGAACCGGGGAGCTGTTTTTT.

The V gene is TRBV5-1, the J gene TRBJ2-2; 9 bases are shared with TRBD2. V gave up 5 bases and J gave up 0 bases; unmatched junction bases: 8. Per the germline V gene, CDR1 is SGHRS and CDR2 is YFSETQ. This CDR3 has 17 amino acids. CDR3 amino acids: CASSPGLALSNTGELFF. DNA for the CDR3: TGCGCCAGCAGTCCGGGACTAGCCCTATCGAACACCGGGGAGCTGTTTTTT.

The chain employs TRBV5-6 and TRBJ2-5, with D possibly TRBD1 on 5 matching bases. The V gene lost 2 bases and the J gene lost 4 bases, with 15 bases spanning the gap. This CDR3 region has 15 residues. Germline V lookup: CDR1 SGHDT, CDR2 YYEEEE. Here the CDR3 DNA reads TGTGCCAGCAGCTTTAGCTTGCGGACAATAGAGACCCAGTACTTC. It translates to CASSFSLRTIETQYF.

The V gene is TRBV5-1, the J gene TRBJ2-1; tentatively, D is TRBD1 (6 bases). Trimming cost V 0 bases and J 6 bases, with 16 bases left between them. Germline CDR1 SGHRS, CDR2 YFSETQ. The length of the CDR3 is 16 residues. The DNA for the CDR3 is TGCGCCAGCAGCTTGGCGGAACAGGGCCCCACCAATGAGCAGTTCTTC. Translation gives CASSLAEQGPTNEQFF.

The sample holds one count of this clone. The chain carries TRBV18 and TRBJ1-1; possible D gene TRBD1, 6 bases. CDR1 KGHSH and CDR2 LQKENI come from the germline V gene. V lost 1 base and J lost 3, with 18 bases in between. The CDR3 is 17 residues long. The CDR3 is CASSPLSQGGAYTEAFF. Written as DNA, the CDR3 is TGTGCCAGCTCACCACTATCACAGGGAGGGGCTTACACTGAAGCTTTCTTT.

The J gene is TRBJ1-1, the V gene TRBV6-6; D may be TRBD1 (5 bases). CDR3 size: 13 residues. Germline V gene data show CDR1 as MNHNY and CDR2 as SVGAGI (reference sequence). V was pared by 7 bases and J by 4 bases, with 13 bases between. The CDR3 loop is CASTPWDGTEAFF. The DNA of the CDR3 is TGTGCCAGCACCCCTTGGGACGGCACTGAAGCTTTCTTT.

The chain couples TRBV6-1 to TRBJ2-3; TRBD1 might be the D (6 bases). This CDR3 has 15 residues. Deletions cut 7 bases from V and 0 bases from J, with 14 bases between. The germline V gene encodes CDR1 MNHNS and CDR2 SASEGT. The CDR3 bases are TGTGCCAGCACCACCCTGGGACAAAGCACAGATACGCAGTATTTT. The encoded protein is CASTTLGQSTDTQYF.